Below, one T cell receptor (beta chain) is given with its context. Its antigen is not identified. The data were obtained in a study of cytomegalovirus exposure and HLA in healthy donors. The CDR3 has 15 residues. V was clipped by 3 bases and J by 4 bases, with 14 bases between them. Germline CDR1 is LNHDA and CDR2 is SQIVND (reference sequence). 60 Vbeta and 13 Jbeta primers were used in PCR. TCRdb's copy holds only in-frame clones and misses some; the assay was immunoSEQ multiplex PCR. Seen here are about 190,000 clones, 65% to 85% observed once, and the top ten hold over 1.5%. Study observations and caveats: By HLA locus, TCR association rates varied in a later analysis, with DRB1 showing the most and HLA-C the fewest. Reportedly, diagnosis of cytomegalovirus status by the classifier showed high specificity and sensitivity. In a later analysis, CMV-associated beta chains were mostly HLA-associated, it appeared.

This clonotype originated in a man in his forties in good health and CMV-seropositive. The specimen was PBMCs. This chain joins TRBV19 and TRBJ2-3; possible D gene TRBD1, 6 bases. For the CDR3, the DNA is TGTGCCAGTAGTATTTCCCATAAGGGGGCAGATACGCAGTATTTT. Translated, it gives CASSISHKGADTQYF. Drawing the rest from reference TRBV19 and TRBJ2-3, the complete variable domain is DGGITQSPKYLFRKEGQNVTLSCEQNLNHDAMYWYRQDPGQGLRLIYYSQIVNDFQKGDIAEGYSVSREKKESFPLTVTSAQKNPTAFYLCASSISHKGADTQYFGPGTRLTVL.